Each of the 32 T cell receptor beta chains below was sequenced from the same sample in a study of molecular identifiers for immune sequencing clone quantification (dated by TCRdb to the late 2010s). Library preparation was by PCR. Data came from a NextSeq 500. Using fastp trimming at Q25 and MiXCR clonotype assembly, TCRdb reanalyzed the public sequencing data and kept in-frame beta chains. Rows matching on CDR3 protein sequence are summarized as one entry with the most common DNA and genes. The sample table shows around 470,000 distinct CDR3 sequences, and roughly 24% are seen once. Under 0.85% of the sample is held by the ten biggest clonotypes. Sequencing was carried out using naive CD8+ T cells from blood, with Jurkat cell RNA spiked in. The intended sense of this specimen's cell subset or site label: FACS-sorted CD8+CD4-CCR7+CD45RA+ naive T cells. These receptors were collected from a human donor in good health. Some libraries in this study had Jurkat cell RNA spiked in.

V usage is TRBV12-3 or TRBV12-4 and J usage is TRBJ2-1; TRBD2 agrees at 8 bases. The CDR3 runs 18 residues. V trimming: 5 bases; J trimming: 0 bases; junction bases outside the gene matches: 12. The DNA for the CDR3 is TGTGCCAGCAGTCCCCCTTTCGGGAGGGCGACCTCCTACAATGAGCAGTTCTTC. Translation: CASSPPFGRATSYNEQFF.

V gene TRBV27 combines with J gene TRBJ1-5, with 11 nucleotides matching TRBD1. The trim removed 6 bases at V and 3 bases at J, leaving 7 bases unmatched. The CDR3 extends over 16 amino acids. Germline V lookup: CDR1 MNHEY, CDR2 SMNVEV (reference sequence). The CDR3 DNA sequence: TGTGCCAGCAGGTTGGGGACAGGGGGATTCAATCAGCCCCAGCATTTT. Encoded protein: CASRLGTGGFNQPQHF.

With regard to this clonotype: This clone may be a read error of a much larger clone one base away. The genes are TRBV5-1 and TRBJ2-3; perhaps TRBD2 as D (5 bases). V was clipped by 0 bases and J by 2 bases, with 7 bases between them. The germline V gene has CDR1 SGHRS and CDR2 YFSETQ. This CDR3 has 14 residues. For the CDR3, the DNA is TGCGCCAGCAGCTTGGAGAGGGACACAGATACGCAGTATTTT. This encodes CASSLERDTDTQYF.

This clonotype has ten or more counts. V usage is TRBV12-5 and J usage is TRBJ1-2; weak D call: TRBD1 (5 bases). Trimming cost V 2 bases and J 4 bases, with 14 bases left between them. The V gene's germline CDR1 is LGHNT and CDR2 FRNRAP. The CDR3 covers 15 residues. CDR3 sequence (DNA): TGTGCTAGTGGTTTGATTCCCCCGACAGTCTATGGCTACACCTTC. Amino acid sequence: CASGLIPPTVYGYTF.

This clonotype was detected ten times or more. The chain is built from TRBV28 and TRBJ2-3; possibly TRBD2 for D (5 bases). V was pared by 10 bases and J by 2 bases, with 16 bases between. Germline CDR1 is MDHEN and CDR2 is SYDVKM. The CDR3 contains 14 residues. The CDR3 DNA sequence: TGTGCCACCTCCCGGGAACTCGACACAGATACGCAGTATTTT. Protein sequence: CATSRELDTDTQYF.

Details on this clonotype: A much larger clone lies a single base off, so this may be a read error. The V call is TRBV7-9, the J call TRBJ2-7; the D gene is possibly TRBD2 (5 bases). The CDR3 runs to 12 residues. The V end was cut by 5 bases, the J end by 8 bases, with 13 bases between. Germline-derived CDR1 and CDR2 are SEHNR and FQNEAQ (reference sequence). The CDR3 nucleotides are TGTGCCAGCAGCCAAGGGAGCCACAAGCAGTACTTC. Its protein product is CASSQGSHKQYF.

This clonotype was observed a handful of times. The chain is built from TRBV4-1 and TRBJ2-1, with D unclear. CDR3 length equals 15 residues. V was trimmed by 1 base and J by 6 bases, leaving 13 bases between them. In germline, CDR1 is MGHRA, CDR2 YSYEKL. CDR3 DNA: TGCGCCAGCAGCCAAGTCCCAAACCCCTTCAATGAGCAGTTCTTC. Amino acids: CASSQVPNPFNEQFF.

The rearrangement uses TRBV19 and TRBJ2-2; 14 positions match TRBD2. CDR3 size: 19 residues. CDR1 LNHDA and CDR2 SQIVND come from the germline V gene (reference sequence). After removal of 3 bases from V and 6 bases from J, the junction contained 12 bases not matched to a gene. The CDR3 DNA sequence: TGTGCCAGTAGTATTACGACTAGCGGGAGGGTAGTCCCTTCCGGGGAGCTGTTTTTT. The encoded protein is CASSITTSGRVVPSGELFF.

This clonotype was seen repeatedly, ten times or more. This sequence joins TRBV4-3 and TRBJ2-7; weak D call: TRBD1 (5 bases). Germline V CDR1 and CDR2: LGHNA, YSLEER. The CDR3 is 13 residues long. V was trimmed by 3 bases and J by 3 bases, leaving 9 bases between them. This chain's CDR3 is CASSHDSGYEQYF. The DNA of the CDR3 is TGCGCCAGCAGCCATGACAGTGGCTACGAGCAGTACTTC.

V and J are TRBV7-2 and TRBJ2-1, with 10 nucleotides matching TRBD1. Per the germline V gene, CDR1 is SGHTA and CDR2 is FQGNSA. V shed 5 bases, J shed 3 bases, and the junction held 4 bases outside the gene matches. The CDR3 spans 15 residues. Here the CDR3 reads CASSMTGGCYNEQFF. CDR3 nucleotides: TGTGCCAGCAGCATGACAGGGGGCTGCTACAATGAGCAGTTCTTC.

The chain combines TRBV16 with TRBJ2-5, with TRBD1 matching 8 bases. Looked up from germline, CDR1 is KGHSY and CDR2 is FQNENV. J gave up 12 bases and V 4 bases, and 7 bases lay outside the gene matches. The CDR3 is made up of 12 amino acids. The CDR3 bases are TGTGCCAGCAGCCGGGGACAGGCTGCGGAGTACTTC. As protein: CASSRGQAAEYF. The full variable domain, its missing parts supplied by reference TRBV16 and TRBJ2-5, is GEEVAQTPKHLVRGEGQKAKLYCAPIKGHSYVFWYQQVLKNEFKFLISFQNENVFDETGMPKERFSAKCLPNSPCSLEIQATKLEDSAVYFCASSRGQAAEYFGPGTRLLVL.

With respect to this clonotype: One base away lies a much larger clone, so this may be a sequencing read error. This rearrangement joins TRBV7-9 to TRBJ2-7, with D uncertain. There are 14 residues in the CDR3. Germline V gene data show CDR1 as SEHNR and CDR2 as FQNEAQ (reference sequence). The CDR3 protein is CASSLTERPHEQCF. The CDR3 DNA follows: TGTGCCAGCAGCCTCACTGAAAGGCCCCACGAGCAGTGCTTC.

J is TRBJ1-6 and V is TRBV29-1, with D tentatively TRBD1 (5 bases). CDR1 is SQVTM and CDR2 is ANQGSEA in the germline V gene. V lost 4 bases and J lost 3, with 7 bases in between. CDR3 length equals 13 residues. CDR3 amino acids: CSVGQGYNSPLHF. The CDR3 bases are TGCAGCGTTGGTCAGGGCTATAATTCACCCCTCCACTTT.

As regards this clonotype: A single base separates this from a much larger clone, so it may be a read error. The chain recombines TRBV5-1 with TRBJ2-1; no reliable D call. The CDR3 covers 14 residues. The germline CDR1 and CDR2 sequences are SGHRS and YFSETQ. CDR3 sequence: CASSQGWRPDELFF. In nucleotides, the CDR3 is TGCGCCAGCAGCCAAGGATGGCGGCCCGATGAGCTGTTCTTC. The full variable domain, with the rest looked up from reference TRBV5-1 and TRBJ2-1, is KAGVTQTPRYLIKTRGQQVTLSCSPISGHRSVSWYQQTPGQGLQFLFEYFSETQRNKGNFPGRFSGRQFSNSRSEMNVSTLELGDSALYLCASSQGWRPDELFFGPGTRLTVL.

This clonotype occurred a few times. The CDR3 DNA sequence: TGCAGTGCTATATCTCCCCGGGAAGCCTATGGCTACACCTTC. Its translation: CSAISPREAYGYTF. The genes are TRBV20-1 and TRBJ1-2; D unresolved. Per germline, CDR1 DFQATT and CDR2 SNEGSKA (reference sequence). The CDR3 has 14 amino acids. Between the trimmed V and J ends, which lost 4 bases and 4 bases, there was a span of 16 bases.

To note about this clonotype: This sequence may be a read error, since a much larger clone differs from it by one base. The CDR3 protein is CASSLAGVIDTQHF. As DNA, the CDR3 is TGTGCCAGCAGTCTAGCGGGAGTGATAGATACGCAGCATTTT. V gene TRBV7-6 combines with J gene TRBJ2-3; D unresolved. The closer fit of TRBJ1-5 to the DNA end suggests the J call may be wrong. The CDR3 is made up of 14 amino acids. In germline, CDR1 is SGHVS, CDR2 FNYEAQ.

This clonotype was detected many times. The chain combines TRBV28 with TRBJ2-6; no definite D call. Germline V lookup: CDR1 MDHEN, CDR2 SYDVKM. CDR3 length equals 15 residues. Trimming removed 3 bases at V and 0 bases at J, with 6 bases between. The CDR3 DNA reads as TGTGCCAGCAGTTTGATTAACTCTGGGGCCAACGTCCTGACTTTC. Its translation is CASSLINSGANVLTF.

This clonotype has at least ten counts. The chain links TRBV6-2 or TRBV6-3 to TRBJ1-1; tentative D call: TRBD1 (6 bases). Looked up from germline, CDR1 is MNHEY and CDR2 is SVGEGT. CDR3 length: 15 amino acids. V lost 7 bases to trimming and J lost 6 bases, with 21 bases between them. The CDR3 DNA follows: TGTGCCAGCACCATCCTCTCGGACAGACGAGCTGAAGCTTTCTTT. It translates to CASTILSDRRAEAFF.

This chain connects TRBV6-2 or TRBV6-3 to TRBJ2-7, with 8 nucleotides matching TRBD1. The junction had 9 bases not matched to a gene; V was cut back by 6 bases and J by 2 bases. CDR1 and CDR2 from the germline V gene are MNHEY and SVGEGT. The CDR3 sequence is 15 residues long. For the CDR3, the DNA is TGTGCCAGCAGAACCTGGGACAGGCCACCCTACGAGCAGTACTTC. Encoded protein: CASRTWDRPPYEQYF.

This clonotype appeared many times. The genes are TRBV5-1 and TRBJ2-3, with D possibly being TRBD2 (5 bases). The ends were cut back, 2 bases at V and 0 bases at J, with 10 bases in the middle. CDR3 length: 15 amino acids. Germline V gene data show CDR1 as SGHRS and CDR2 as YFSETQ. The CDR3 protein is CASSFGSSSTDTQYF. Written as DNA, the CDR3 is TGCGCCAGCAGCTTTGGGAGCTCTAGCACAGATACGCAGTATTTT.

Of note for this clonotype: This likely stems from a read error, as it lies one base from a far larger clone. The chain is built from TRBV27 and TRBJ2-7; D is uncertain. Germline assignment: CDR1 MNHEY and CDR2 SMNVEV (reference sequence). V lost 2 bases and J 2 bases, leaving 7 bases between the germline ends. This CDR3 has 13 residues. CDR3 nucleotide sequence: TGTGCCAGCAGTTTACAGTGGGCCTACGAGCAGTACTTC. It specifies CASSLQWAYEQYF.

For the CDR3, the DNA is TGTGCCAGCAGCTTGGTCTGGGCAGGCATATCTGGGGCCAACGTCCTGACTTTC. Protein sequence: CASSLVWAGISGANVLTF. This sequence joins TRBV5-5 and TRBJ2-6; unclear D gene. Germline values: CDR1 SGHKS, CDR2 YYEKEE (reference sequence). V shed 0 bases and J shed 1 base, with 14 bases lying between them. The CDR3 contains 18 residues.

This clonotype was detected a few times. V is TRBV7-8 and J is TRBJ2-7, with 8 bases aligning to TRBD2. V was pared by 2 bases and J by 6 bases, with 6 bases of the junction left unmatched. The CDR3 has 14 amino acids. CDR1 SGHVS and CDR2 FQNEAQ come from the germline V gene. The CDR3 region is CASSLLSGGGEQYF. As DNA, the CDR3 is TGTGCCAGCAGCTTACTTTCGGGGGGGGGCGAGCAGTACTTC.

This clonotype was counted many times. The chain joins TRBV5-4 to TRBJ2-7; 12 bases map to TRBD2. The CDR3 loop spans 17 amino acids. Germline V gene lookup returns CDR1 SGHNT and CDR2 YYREEE (reference sequence). After removal of 0 bases from V and 4 bases from J, the junction contained 8 bases not matched to a gene. CDR3 coding DNA: TGTGCCAGCAGCTTGGGGGGGACTAGCGGGCACCTTTACGAGCAGTACTTC. Translated, it gives CASSLGGTSGHLYEQYF. Full variable domain (remainder filled in from reference TRBV5-4 and TRBJ2-7): ETGVTQSPTHLIKTRGQQVTLRCSSQSGHNTVSWYQQALGQGPQFIFQYYREEENGRGNFPPRFSGLQFPNYSSELNVNALELDDSALYLCASSLGGTSGHLYEQYFGPGTRLTVT.

This clonotype was observed at least ten times. This rearrangement joins TRBV7-2 to TRBJ1-6; D is possibly TRBD1 (5 bases). The CDR3 consists of 16 residues. Germline values: CDR1 SGHTA, CDR2 FQGNSA. Trimming took off 3 bases at V and 0 bases at J, with 9 bases between the two ends. Written as DNA, the CDR3 is TGTGCCAGCAGCTTTTGGGGGACCTCCTATAATTCACCCCTCCACTTT. Its translation: CASSFWGTSYNSPLHF. Drawing the rest from reference TRBV7-2 and TRBJ1-6, the complete variable domain is GAGVSQSPSNKVTEKGKDVELRCDPISGHTALYWYRQSLGQGLEFLIYFQGNSAPDKSGLPSDRFSAERTGGSVSTLTIQRTQQEDSAVYLCASSFWGTSYNSPLHFGNGTRLTVT.

About this clonotype: A read error may explain this, as a much larger clone is one base away. The chain employs TRBV29-1 and TRBJ2-1; perhaps TRBD1 as D (7 bases). Looked up from germline, CDR1 is SQVTM and CDR2 is ANQGSEA. This CDR3 has 12 amino acids. V lost 7 bases and J 6 bases, leaving 13 bases between the germline ends. CDR3 sequence (DNA): TGCAGCGGCCAGGGGGACTCCAATGAGCAGTTCTTC. It codes for CSGQGDSNEQFF.

This clonotype was observed a handful of times. The CDR3 here is CASSGPNMNTEAFF. The CDR3 DNA is TGTGCCAGCAGCGGACCCAATATGAACACTGAAGCTTTCTTT. V and J are TRBV9 and TRBJ1-1; D remains unclear. The germline V and J ends were trimmed by 3 bases and 0 bases, with 9 bases remaining between them. The CDR3 has 14 residues. Germline CDR1 and CDR2: SGDLS and YYNGEE.

This clonotype occurred a few times. This chain links TRBV20-1 with TRBJ2-7; TRBD2 agrees at 11 bases. The CDR3 spans 15 residues. Trimming removed 5 bases from V and 3 bases from J; junction bases left unmatched: 9. CDR1 DFQATT and CDR2 SNEGSKA come from the germline V gene (reference sequence). The chain's CDR3 is CSAPGLAGPLYEQYF. The CDR3 DNA sequence: TGCAGTGCTCCCGGACTAGCGGGTCCCCTCTACGAGCAGTACTTC.

This clonotype has ten or more counts. The chain employs TRBV4-3 and TRBJ1-3; D unresolved. The V and J ends lost 0 bases and 0 bases respectively, with 9 bases between them. Germline V lookup: CDR1 LGHNA, CDR2 YSLEER. This CDR3 spans 16 amino acids. As DNA, the CDR3 is TGCGCCAGCAGCCAAGACAGGCAGAGCTCTGGAAACACCATATATTTT. This translates into CASSQDRQSSGNTIYF.

The rearrangement links TRBV6-1 to TRBJ1-6, with a weak D call TRBD1 (6 bases). This CDR3 is built from 12 residues. Germline loops: CDR1 MNHNS, CDR2 SASEGT. The V end lost 11 bases, the J end lost 4 bases, and 9 bases lay between the germline ends. The CDR3: CAGGQYNSPLHF. CDR3 DNA: TGTGCCGGTGGACAGTATAATTCACCCCTCCACTTT.

Comments on this clonotype: This may be a read error, as it is one base from a much larger clone. V usage is TRBV6-2 or TRBV6-3 and J usage is TRBJ2-7; possible D gene TRBD2, 6 bases. The length of the CDR3 is 12 residues. The germline V gene has CDR1 MNHEY and CDR2 SVGEGT. The CDR3 protein is CASSQEDYERYF. The CDR3 DNA reads TGTGCCAGCAGCCAGGAGGACTACGAGCGGTACTTC.

This clonotype was counted ten times or more. CDR3 sequence: CASSRQYTGELFF. The CDR3 DNA is TGTGCCAGCAGTAGACAGTACACCGGGGAGCTGTTTTTT. The chain links TRBV12-3 or TRBV12-4 to TRBJ2-2; weak D call: TRBD1 (5 bases). CDR3 length: 13 residues. The V end lost 5 bases, the J end lost 3 bases, and 7 bases lay between the germline ends.